This T cell receptor (beta chain) was identified in a study of identical twins. About this clonotype itself: Its antigen is unidentified.

The CDR3 loop spans 18 amino acids. V lost 1 base and J lost 0, with 17 bases in between. Germline V gene data show CDR1 as MGHRA and CDR2 as YSYEKL. Among all donors, each was a healthy Caucasian. Study results and caveats: Excess sharing by twins proved weaker in beta out-of-frame sequences. Cord blood's abundant beta clonotypes had fewer insertions, unlike memory repertoires. The study drew conclusions from cross-sectional statistical analysis, not from following the same donors.

Via MiXCR, TCRdb re-called the 5' RACE reads, giving one row per CDR3 protein. Of approximately 600,000 distinct CDR3 sequences in the sample, roughly 9.9% were seen once. These data also formed part of another study, on yellow fever vaccine responses in identical twins.

Sequenced sample: PBMCs. The TCR was taken from a woman aged 18-35 years in good health. The J gene is TRBJ2-3, the V gene TRBV4-1; D is perhaps TRBD1 or TRBD2 (6 bases each). As DNA, the CDR3 is TGCGCCAGCAGCCAAGGGGGAGGTCGACAGGCAAGCACAGATACGCAGTATTTT. Translation: CASSQGGGRQASTDTQYF.